The T cell receptor beta chain described here comes from a study of T cell repertoires in aging, cancer and after chemotherapy. On the study more broadly: Donor ages fell into six groups from 30 or younger up to 70 or older. About 9.1 million TCR reads were in the whole dataset. Study observations and caveats: Untreated cancer patients had significantly lower blood TCR diversity than age-matched healthy donors. Healthy donors lost TCR diversity with age mainly through richness, cancer patients through richness and evenness.

With respect to this clonotype: As yet, its antigen is unknown.

TCR beta rearrangements were amplified from peripheral blood genomic DNA. V shed 4 bases and J 6 bases; nucleotides not matched to a gene: 14. CDR1 and CDR2 from the germline V gene are SGHKS and YYEKEE (reference sequence). The CDR3 runs to 16 residues. Rearranged V-D-J TRB sequences were amplified with a mixed TRB-A/B primer pool. TCRdb called the multiplex PCR reads again in MiXCR, with one record for every CDR3 protein. The sample includes 9,500 to 15,000 distinct CDR3 sequences, under 35% of them seen just once. The sequence was collected from a human donor in good health. The donor label of this sample is uncertain. This chain uses TRBV5-5 with TRBJ1-2, with 8 bases matching TRBD1. Sequenced sample: blood. Here the CDR3 DNA reads TGTGCCAGCAGCCCAGGACAGGGTTCTTATCTAAATGGCTACACCTTC. This translates into CASSPGQGSYLNGYTF. Using reference TRBV5-5 and TRBJ1-2 for the parts outside the CDR3, the full variable domain is DAGVTQSPTHLIKTRGQQVTLRCSPISGHKSVSWYQQVLGQGPQFIFQYYEKEERGRGNFPDRFSARQFPNYSSELNVNALLLGDSALYLCASSPGQGSYLNGYTFGSGTRLTVV.